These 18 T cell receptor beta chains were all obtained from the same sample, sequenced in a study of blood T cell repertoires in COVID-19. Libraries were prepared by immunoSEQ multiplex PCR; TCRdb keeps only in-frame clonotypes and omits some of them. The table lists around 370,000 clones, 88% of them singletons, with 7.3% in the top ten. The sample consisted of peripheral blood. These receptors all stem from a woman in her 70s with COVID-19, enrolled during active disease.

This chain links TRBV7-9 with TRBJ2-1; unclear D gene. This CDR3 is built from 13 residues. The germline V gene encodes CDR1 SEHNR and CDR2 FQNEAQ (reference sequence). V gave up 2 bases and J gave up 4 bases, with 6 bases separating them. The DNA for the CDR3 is TGTGCCAGCAGCTTAAGCCCGTACAATGAGCAGTTCTTC. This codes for CASSLSPYNEQFF.

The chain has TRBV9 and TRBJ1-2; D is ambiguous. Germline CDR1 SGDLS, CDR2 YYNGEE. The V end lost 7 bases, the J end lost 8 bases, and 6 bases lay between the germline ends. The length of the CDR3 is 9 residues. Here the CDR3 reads CASRRGYTF. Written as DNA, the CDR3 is TGTGCCAGCCGGAGGGGCTACACCTTC.

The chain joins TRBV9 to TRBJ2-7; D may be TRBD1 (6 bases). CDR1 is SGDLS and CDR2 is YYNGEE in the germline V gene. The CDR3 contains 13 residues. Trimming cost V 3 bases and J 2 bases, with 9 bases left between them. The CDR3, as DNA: TGTGCCAGCAGCGCGGGACACCCCTACGAGCAGTACTTC. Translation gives CASSAGHPYEQYF. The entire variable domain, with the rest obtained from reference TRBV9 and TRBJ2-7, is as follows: DSGVTQTPKHLITATGQRVTLRCSPRSGDLSVYWYQQSLDQGLQFLIQYYNGEERAKGNILERFSAQQFPDLHSELNLSSLELGDSALYFCASSAGHPYEQYFGPGTRLTVT.

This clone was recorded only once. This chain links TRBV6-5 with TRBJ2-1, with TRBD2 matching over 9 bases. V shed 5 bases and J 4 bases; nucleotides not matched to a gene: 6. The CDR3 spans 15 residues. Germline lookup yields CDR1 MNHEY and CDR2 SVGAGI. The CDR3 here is CASSHRGGVYNEQFF. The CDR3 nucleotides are TGTGCCAGCAGTCACCGCGGGGGGGTTTACAATGAGCAGTTCTTC.

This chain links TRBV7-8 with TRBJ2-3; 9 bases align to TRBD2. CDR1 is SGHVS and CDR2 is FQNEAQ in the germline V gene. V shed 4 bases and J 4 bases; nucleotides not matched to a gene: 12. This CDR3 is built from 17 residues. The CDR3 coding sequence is TGTGCCAGCAGCTCCATAATAAGCGGGGGGAGTCCAGATACGCAGTATTTT. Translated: CASSSIISGGSPDTQYF.

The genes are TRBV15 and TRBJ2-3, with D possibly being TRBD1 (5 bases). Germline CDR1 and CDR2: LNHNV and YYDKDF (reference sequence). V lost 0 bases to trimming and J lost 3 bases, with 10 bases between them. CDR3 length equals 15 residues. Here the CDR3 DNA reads TGTGCCACCAGCAGAGATTGGGGCACAACAGATACGCAGTATTTT. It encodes CATSRDWGTTDTQYF.

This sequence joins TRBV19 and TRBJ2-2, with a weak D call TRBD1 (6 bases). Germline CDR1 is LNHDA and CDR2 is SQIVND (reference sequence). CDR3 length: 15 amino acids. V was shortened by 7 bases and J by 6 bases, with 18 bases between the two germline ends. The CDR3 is CASTPIQGRPGELFF. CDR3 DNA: TGTGCCAGTACCCCGATTCAGGGGCGCCCCGGGGAGCTGTTTTTT.

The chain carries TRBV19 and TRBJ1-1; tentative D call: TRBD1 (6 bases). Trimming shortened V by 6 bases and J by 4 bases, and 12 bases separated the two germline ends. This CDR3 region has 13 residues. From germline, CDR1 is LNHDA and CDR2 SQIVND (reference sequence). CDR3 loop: CASSVTGSTEAFF. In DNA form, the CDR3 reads TGTGCCAGTAGCGTTACAGGGAGCACTGAAGCTTTCTTT.

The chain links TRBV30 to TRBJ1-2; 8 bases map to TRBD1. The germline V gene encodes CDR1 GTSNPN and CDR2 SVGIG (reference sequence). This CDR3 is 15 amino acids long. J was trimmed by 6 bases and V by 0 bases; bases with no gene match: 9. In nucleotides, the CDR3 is TGTGCCTGGAGTGTGATAAGGGACAGGCCAGATGGCTACACCTTC. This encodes CAWSVIRDRPDGYTF.

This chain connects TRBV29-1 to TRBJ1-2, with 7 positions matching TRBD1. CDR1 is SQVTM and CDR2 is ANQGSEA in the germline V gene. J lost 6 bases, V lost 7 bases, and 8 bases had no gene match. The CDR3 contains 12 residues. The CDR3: CSAGRGTDGYTF. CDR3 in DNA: TGCAGCGCCGGACGGGGGACAGATGGCTACACCTTC.

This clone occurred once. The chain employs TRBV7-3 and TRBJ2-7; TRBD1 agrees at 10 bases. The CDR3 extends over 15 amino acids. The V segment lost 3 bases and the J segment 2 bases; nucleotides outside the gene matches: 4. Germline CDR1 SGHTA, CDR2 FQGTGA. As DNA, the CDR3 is TGTGCCAGCAGCTTGACAGGGGGCGCAGCCTACGAGCAGTACTTC. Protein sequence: CASSLTGGAAYEQYF.

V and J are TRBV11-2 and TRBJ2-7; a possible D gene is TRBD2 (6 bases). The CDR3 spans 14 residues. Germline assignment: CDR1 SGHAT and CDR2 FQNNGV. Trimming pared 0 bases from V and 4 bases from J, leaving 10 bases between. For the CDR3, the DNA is TGTGCCAGCAGCTTAGAGGGAGGAAGGTACGAGCAGTACTTC. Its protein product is CASSLEGGRYEQYF.

This CDR3 is CSVLGLAGHEQFF. The CDR3 DNA reads TGCAGCGTCCTGGGACTAGCTGGCCATGAGCAGTTCTTC. J is TRBJ2-1 and V is TRBV29-1; the match to TRBD2 covers 9 bases. There are 13 residues in the CDR3. V shed 6 bases and J 8 bases; nucleotides not matched to a gene: 8. Per germline, CDR1 SQVTM and CDR2 ANQGSEA.

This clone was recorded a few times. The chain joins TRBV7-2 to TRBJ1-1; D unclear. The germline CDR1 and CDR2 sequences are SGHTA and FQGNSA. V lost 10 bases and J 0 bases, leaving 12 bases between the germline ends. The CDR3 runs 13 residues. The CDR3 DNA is TGTGCCACTCGGAACAGAATGAACACTGAAGCTTTCTTT. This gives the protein CATRNRMNTEAFF.

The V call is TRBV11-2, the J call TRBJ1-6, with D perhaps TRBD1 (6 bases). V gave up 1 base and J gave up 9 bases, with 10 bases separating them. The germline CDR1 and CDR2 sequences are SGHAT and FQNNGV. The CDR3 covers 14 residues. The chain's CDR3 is CASSLGDTGSPLHF. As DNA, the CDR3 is TGTGCCAGCAGCTTAGGGGACACTGGTTCACCCCTCCACTTT.

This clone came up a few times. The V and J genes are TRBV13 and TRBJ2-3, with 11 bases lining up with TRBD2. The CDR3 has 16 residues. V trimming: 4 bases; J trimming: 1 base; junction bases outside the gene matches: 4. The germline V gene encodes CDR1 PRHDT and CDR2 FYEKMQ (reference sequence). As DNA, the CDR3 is TGTGCCAGCAGCTCGGAGACTAGCGGGGGCACAGATACGCAGTATTTT. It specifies CASSSETSGGTDTQYF. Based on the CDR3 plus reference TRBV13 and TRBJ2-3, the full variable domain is AAGVIQSPRHLIKEKRETATLKCYPIPRHDTVYWYQQGPGQDPQFLISFYEKMQSDKGSIPDRFSAQQFSDYHSELNMSSLELGDSALYFCASSSETSGGTDTQYFGPGTRLTVL.

Written as DNA, the CDR3 is TGTGCCAGCAGACTGCGGGACAGAGTCTACAATGAGCAGTTCTTC. As protein: CASRLRDRVYNEQFF. The chain combines TRBV3-1 (or the pseudogene TRBV3-2) with TRBJ2-1, with D perhaps matching TRBD1 (7 bases). The CDR3 runs to 15 residues. CDR1 and CDR2 from the germline V gene are LGHDT and YNNKEL (reference sequence). The V gene lost 6 bases and the J gene lost 3 bases, with 15 bases spanning the gap.

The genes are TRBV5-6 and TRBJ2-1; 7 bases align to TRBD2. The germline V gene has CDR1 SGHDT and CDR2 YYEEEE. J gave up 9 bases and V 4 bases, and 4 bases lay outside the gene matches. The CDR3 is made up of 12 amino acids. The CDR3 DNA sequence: TGTGCCAGCAGCCTATTAGCGGGTGAGCAGTTCTTC. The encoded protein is CASSLLAGEQFF.